The 11 T cell receptor beta chains reported below all come from one sample, sequenced in a study of T cell responses to AZD1222 COVID-19 vaccine. Assay: immunoSEQ multiplex PCR; the TCRdb copy retains only in-frame clones and omits some. This table has over 100,000 clones, 91% appearing once. The specimen was peripheral blood, collected on day 0 of AZD1222 vaccination. These receptors all stem from an adult in good health.

The rearrangement uses TRBV6-6 and TRBJ1-2; TRBD1 matches at 7 bases. The CDR3 extends over 14 amino acids. Germline CDR1 reads MNHNY; CDR2 reads SVGAGI (reference sequence). Germline trimming cut 4 bases from V and 2 bases from J; bases unmatched to any gene: 4. The CDR3 region has the DNA TGTGCCAGCAGTTCGAGGGACAGCAACTATGGCTACACCTTC. Its protein is CASSSRDSNYGYTF.

The rearrangement uses TRBV5-1 and TRBJ1-1, with a tentative D call TRBD1 (5 bases). CDR3 length: 14 residues. V lost 4 bases and J lost 5, with 15 bases in between. Germline CDR1 SGHRS, CDR2 YFSETQ. The CDR3 here is CASSDGPRGTEAFF. The DNA of the CDR3 is TGCGCCAGCAGCGACGGGCCCCGGGGGACTGAAGCTTTCTTT.

This clone has only one observation. The chain uses TRBV19 and TRBJ2-7; no firm D call. Germline V gene lookup returns CDR1 LNHDA and CDR2 SQIVND (reference sequence). Deletions cut 2 bases from V and 0 bases from J, with 11 bases between. This CDR3 spans 15 amino acids. The CDR3 coding sequence is TGTGCCAGTAGTATATGGTCAGGCAGCTCCTACGAGCAGTACTTC. This codes for CASSIWSGSSYEQYF.

The V call is TRBV9, the J call TRBJ2-7, with 8 bases identical to TRBD1. CDR1 and CDR2 from the germline V gene are SGDLS and YYNGEE. V lost 2 bases to trimming and J lost 1 base; unmatched junction nucleotides: 2. The CDR3 covers 14 residues. The CDR3 spells CASSVTGASYEQYF. CDR3 in DNA: TGTGCCAGCAGCGTGACAGGGGCATCCTACGAGCAGTACTTC. Using reference TRBV9 and TRBJ2-7 for the parts outside the CDR3, the full variable domain is DSGVTQTPKHLITATGQRVTLRCSPRSGDLSVYWYQQSLDQGLQFLIQYYNGEERAKGNILERFSAQQFPDLHSELNLSSLELGDSALYFCASSVTGASYEQYFGPGTRLTVT.

V gene TRBV5-1 combines with J gene TRBJ2-7; maybe TRBD2 (6 bases). CDR1 is SGHRS and CDR2 is YFSETQ in the germline V gene. V was cut by 4 bases and J by 12 bases, with 20 bases left in between. This CDR3 contains 13 residues. In nucleotides, the CDR3 is TGCGCCAGCAGCCCCTTCGGGACTCCCGGTGGGTACTTC. It translates to CASSPFGTPGGYF. Full variable domain (missing parts from reference TRBV5-1 and TRBJ2-7): KAGVTQTPRYLIKTRGQQVTLSCSPISGHRSVSWYQQTPGQGLQFLFEYFSETQRNKGNFPGRFSGRQFSNSRSEMNVSTLELGDSALYLCASSPFGTPGGYFGPGTRLTVT.

The chain combines TRBV19 with TRBJ2-1, with TRBD2 matching 12 bases. The V segment lost 2 bases and the J segment 7 bases; nucleotides outside the gene matches: 15. In germline, CDR1 is LNHDA, CDR2 SQIVND (reference sequence). This CDR3 comprises 19 residues. This CDR3 is CASSIRGLAGGPPRNEQFF. In nucleotides, the CDR3 is TGTGCCAGTAGTATAAGAGGGCTAGCGGGAGGGCCCCCTCGGAATGAGCAGTTCTTC.

This chain uses TRBV4-2 with TRBJ1-1, with D perhaps TRBD1 (6 bases). Germline loops: CDR1 LGHNA, CDR2 YNFKEQ. V was clipped by 2 bases and J by 1 base, with 11 bases between them. The CDR3 is made up of 15 amino acids. The CDR3 nucleotides are TGTGCCAGCAGCCAATCCCTACAGGGGAACACTGAAGCTTTCTTT. Amino acids: CASSQSLQGNTEAFF.

The V and J genes are TRBV7-2 and TRBJ2-1; 11 bases are a match to TRBD2. Germline V gives CDR1 SGHTA, CDR2 FQGNSA. This CDR3 spans 15 amino acids. The ends lost 5 bases at V and 7 bases at J; junction bases unmatched: 7. The CDR3 region has the DNA TGTGCCAGCAGCCTGAGACTAGCGGGACGGAATGAGCAGTTCTTC. It yields the protein CASSLRLAGRNEQFF. Together with reference TRBV7-2 and TRBJ2-1, the CDR3 gives the full variable domain: GAGVSQSPSNKVTEKGKDVELRCDPISGHTALYWYRQSLGQGLEFLIYFQGNSAPDKSGLPSDRFSAERTGGSVSTLTIQRTQQEDSAVYLCASSLRLAGRNEQFFGPGTRLTVL.

The V gene is TRBV6-5, the J gene TRBJ1-4; 7 nucleotides align to TRBD1. The ends lost 6 bases at V and 4 bases at J; junction bases unmatched: 5. Germline-derived CDR1 and CDR2 are MNHEY and SVGAGI. The CDR3 sequence is 14 residues long. The CDR3 nucleotides read TGTGCCAGCAGGACGGGACAGCTTAATGAAAAACTGTTTTTT. It specifies CASRTGQLNEKLFF.

The chain joins TRBV6-5 to TRBJ1-1; tentative D call: TRBD1 (5 bases). Germline values: CDR1 MNHEY, CDR2 SVGAGI. With 8 bases removed from V and 5 bases from J, the gap between germline ends came to 15 bases. There are 13 residues in the CDR3. CDR3 DNA sequence: TGTGCCAGCTCACTGAGGGGAGGAACTGAAGCTTTCTTT. This encodes CASSLRGGTEAFF.

The rearrangement links TRBV5-1 to TRBJ1-4, with D possibly TRBD1 on 5 matching bases. Germline assignment: CDR1 SGHRS and CDR2 YFSETQ. V gave up 4 bases and J gave up 0 bases, with 13 bases separating them. This CDR3 spans 16 amino acids. In nucleotides, the CDR3 is TGCGCCAGCAGCCCCGGGGGACCCACAACTAATGAAAAACTGTTTTTT. Its translation is CASSPGGPTTNEKLFF.